The subject of this entry is one T cell receptor (beta chain). The antigen remains unidentified. Profiling relied on immunoSEQ multiplex PCR, and the TCRdb table lists in-frame clones only, not all of them. The data hold more than 55,000 clones, with roughly 82% observed a single time. This CDR3 is built from 16 residues. With V trimmed by 3 bases and J by 1 base, 5 bases remained unmatched. Germline CDR1 reads LNHDA; CDR2 reads SQIVND (reference sequence). This sample was taken from a study of OX40 agonist ivuxolimab in advanced cancers. Study at large: A partial response was reached by three patients: one with hepatocellular carcinoma and two with cutaneous melanoma. The study's findings and limits: Average numbers of expanded clones were greater in CD8+ T cells than in CD4+. Not determined was the antigen specificity of the expanded peripheral T cells.

The sample consisted of CD4+ or CD8+ T cells sorted from blood, taken in a trial of the OX40 agonist ivuxolimab. This TCR came from an adult with an advanced solid tumor such as melanoma, head and neck, liver or kidney cancer. This sequence joins TRBV19 and TRBJ2-2, with 7 bases matching TRBD2. The CDR3 sequence: CASSMVGRGNTGELFF. The CDR3 DNA reads as TGTGCCAGTAGTATGGTGGGGAGGGGGAACACCGGGGAGCTGTTTTTT.